A single sample is the source of the 14 T cell receptor beta chains below, sequenced in a study of blood T cell repertoires in COVID-19 (dated by TCRdb to 2020 to 2021). The library was made by the immunoSEQ multiplex PCR assay. Drawn from immuneACCESS, this table holds only the in-frame rearrangements with V and J called that TCRdb kept. Clones are partly lost; checked studies trace under half to an unresolved V gene and leave the rest unexplained. Across this sample there are approximately 200,000 clones, with approximately 87% seen only once. The leading ten clones occupy roughly 6.2% of the sample. The specimen sequenced was peripheral blood. Every receptor here comes from a man between 60 and 70 years old who had recovered from COVID-19.

The chain recombines TRBV30 with TRBJ2-1; the match to TRBD2 covers 14 bases. From germline, CDR1 is GTSNPN and CDR2 SVGIG (reference sequence). Trimming at V came to 3 bases and at J to 8 bases, leaving 9 bases not matched to a gene. CDR3 length: 16 amino acids. CDR3 DNA: TGTGCCTGGAGCACCCGACTAGCGGGAGGGCCAGATGAGCAGTTCTTC. This codes for CAWSTRLAGGPDEQFF.

The gene calls are TRBV7-9 and TRBJ2-2; no definite D call. Trimming took 4 bases from V and 7 from J, leaving 13 bases between them. There are 14 residues in the CDR3. The V gene's germline CDR1 is SEHNR and CDR2 FQNEAQ (reference sequence). The CDR3 DNA sequence: TGTGCCAGCAGCTCCCTGGCAGGCCACGGGGAGCTGTTTTTT. It translates to CASSSLAGHGELFF.

This clone was seen at least ten times. DNA for the CDR3: TGCGCCAGCAGCCAAGAAGGATGGGCTTACGATGGCTACACCTTC. This sequence encodes CASSQEGWAYDGYTF. The rearrangement uses TRBV4-3 and TRBJ1-2, with D unclear. The CDR3 has 15 amino acids. V was trimmed by 0 bases and J by 6 bases, leaving 14 bases between them. The V gene's germline CDR1 is LGHNA and CDR2 YSLEER.

This chain connects TRBV11-1 to TRBJ2-2; tentative D call: TRBD2 (5 bases). V lost 3 bases, J lost 4 bases, and 12 bases lay in between. Germline V lookup: CDR1 SGHAT, CDR2 FQDESV (reference sequence). The CDR3 extends over 15 amino acids. The CDR3 nucleotides read TGTGCCAGCAGCTTCGACGGGGTAGCCACCGGGGAGCTGTTTTTT. This translates into CASSFDGVATGELFF.

V gene TRBV28 combines with J gene TRBJ2-7, with unresolved D. The CDR3 has 14 residues. The V gene lost 6 bases and the J gene lost 8 bases, with 20 bases spanning the gap. Germline CDR1 and CDR2: MDHEN and SYDVKM. In DNA form, the CDR3 reads TGTGCCAGCAGCCCCGGCCAGGCCCTACTCAAGCAGTACTTC. Residues: CASSPGQALLKQYF.

Comment on this clone: Other DNA sequences within the sample encode an identical CDR3. This rearrangement joins TRBV28 to TRBJ1-1; 9 bases map to TRBD1. The CDR3 has 14 residues. Germline lookup yields CDR1 MDHEN and CDR2 SYDVKM. Trimming took 6 bases from V and 5 from J; bases not matched to a gene: 7. CDR3 protein: CASSSGTGYTEAFF. The CDR3 nucleotides read TGTGCCAGCAGCTCGGGGACAGGGTATACTGAAGCTTTCTTT.

The chain links TRBV19 to TRBJ1-5; tentative D call: TRBD1 (6 bases). Trimming took off 3 bases at V and 4 bases at J, with 22 bases between the two ends. Germline CDR1 is LNHDA and CDR2 is SQIVND (reference sequence). This CDR3 contains 18 residues. The CDR3 nucleotides are TGTGCCAGTAGTATTGGTAAGCGATGGACAGCCATTAATCAGCCCCAGCATTTT. This sequence encodes CASSIGKRWTAINQPQHF.

The chain joins TRBV6-1 to TRBJ1-1, with D maybe TRBD1 (6 bases). Trimming shortened V by 3 bases and J by 9 bases, and 11 bases separated the two germline ends. Germline CDR1 MNHNS, CDR2 SASEGT. This CDR3 spans 12 amino acids. CDR3 in amino acids: CASSDVGQKAFF. The CDR3 DNA reads as TGTGCCAGCAGTGATGTAGGACAGAAAGCTTTCTTT.

J is TRBJ2-5 and V is TRBV30; possibly TRBD1 for D (5 bases). The CDR3 loop spans 12 amino acids. Trimming shortened V by 6 bases and J by 5 bases, and 13 bases separated the two germline ends. Germline assignment: CDR1 GTSNPN and CDR2 SVGIG (reference sequence). The CDR3 coding sequence is TGTGCCTGTAATCAGGGTGGGGAGACCCAGTACTTC. It codes for CACNQGGETQYF.

The rearrangement links TRBV7-2 to TRBJ2-5; 9 bases align to TRBD2. This CDR3 has 16 residues. Unmatched junction bases numbered 5, after V lost 0 bases and J lost 3 bases. Germline V CDR1 and CDR2: SGHTA, FQGNSA. The CDR3 DNA sequence: TGTGCCAGCAGCTTAGCGGGTAGCGGGAGTAAAGAGACCCAGTACTTC. It translates to CASSLAGSGSKETQYF.

The genes are TRBV30 and TRBJ1-1, with D unclear. V lost 5 bases, J lost 6 bases, and 22 bases lay in between. Germline V gene data show CDR1 as GTSNPN and CDR2 as SVGIG (reference sequence). This CDR3 spans 15 amino acids. This chain's CDR3 is CAWCLGVGGLAEAFF. The DNA for the CDR3 is TGTGCCTGGTGCCTTGGGGTGGGCGGGTTAGCTGAAGCTTTCTTT.

V usage is TRBV12-3 or TRBV12-4 and J usage is TRBJ2-3; 7 bases line up with TRBD1. The J segment lost 5 bases and the V segment lost 7 bases, leaving 3 bases of the junction unmatched. This CDR3 has 12 residues. The CDR3 reads CASTSGGDTQYF. DNA of the CDR3: TGTGCCAGCACCTCAGGGGGAGATACGCAGTATTTT.

The CDR3 DNA reads as TGTGCCAGCAGCGAACGGACAGGGCATGGCTACACCTTC. Amino acids: CASSERTGHGYTF. The chain is built from TRBV9 and TRBJ1-2; the match to TRBD1 covers 8 bases. From germline, CDR1 is SGDLS and CDR2 YYNGEE. The V and J ends lost 3 bases and 6 bases, in that order; junction bases with no gene match: 4. This CDR3 has 13 amino acids.

The table lists this clone with a count of one. The chain combines TRBV27 with TRBJ2-7; possible D gene TRBD2, 5 bases. The CDR3 length is 14 residues. From germline, CDR1 is MNHEY and CDR2 SMNVEV (reference sequence). Trimming removed 3 bases at V and 0 bases at J, with 9 bases between. The CDR3 here is CASSFGVDSYEQYF. In DNA, the CDR3 is TGTGCCAGCAGTTTCGGGGTGGACTCCTACGAGCAGTACTTC.